The present T cell receptor beta chain was sequenced within a study of T-cell reconstitution after alpha-beta-depleted transplantation in children. Unique molecular identifiers were used to barcode this TCRbeta library. TCRdb used MiXCR to reprocess the PCR reads, holding one entry per CDR3 protein. The sample lists 450,000 to 600,000 distinct CDR3 sequences; over 25% were seen once. CDR1 and CDR2 from the germline V gene are SGDLS and YYNGEE. The CDR3 contains 15 residues. V shed 0 bases and J 2 bases; nucleotides not matched to a gene: 4. This clonotype originated in a human donor who donated a stem cell graft to a child with aplastic anemia. This sample comprised PBMCs from the stem cell graft donor, obtained from the stem cell graft. The chain combines TRBV9 with TRBJ2-7; 8 nucleotides align to TRBD1. CDR3 protein: CASSVEGTGPYEQYF. CDR3 sequence (DNA): TGTGCCAGCAGCGTAGAAGGGACAGGTCCCTACGAGCAGTACTTC.